This TCR beta chain was documented in a study of T cells in tuberculosis. General study findings and limits: Classification accuracy was 87% (AUROC around 0.9) with the GMM-specific repertoire.

In regard to this clone: Its cognate antigen is unknown.

V lost 3 bases to trimming and J lost 8 bases; unmatched junction nucleotides: 12. The V gene's germline CDR1 is MNHNS and CDR2 SASEGT. CDR3 length: 15 residues. Repertoires were generated with immunoSEQ multiplex PCR, while TCRdb's copy carries only in-frame clones and drops some. The repertoire has around 33,000 clones, 85% to 95% of them found once; the top ten carry 6.5% to 9.5%. J is TRBJ1-2 and V is TRBV6-1; the match to TRBD1 covers 7 bases. The sequence derives from a donor aged 10-35 years with latent tuberculosis or without tuberculosis infection. Some clones in this sample may be carry-over from other donors' samples. Material: PBMCs. This chain's CDR3 is CASSDDRAYLGGYTF. In DNA form, the CDR3 reads TGTGCCAGCAGTGACGACAGGGCTTATCTGGGAGGCTACACCTTC.